One and the same sample provided the 12 T cell receptor beta chains below, sequenced in a study of T cell changes during pregnancy in multiple sclerosis. Using immunoSEQ multiplex PCR, the repertoire was profiled, and TCRdb retains in-frame clones only, with some absent. The sample holds roughly 40,000 clones; nearly 90% are singletons and the top ten take approximately 1%. The sample in question was CD4+ T cells from peripheral blood mononuclear cells, obtained after pregnancy. Receptor source: a female donor with multiple sclerosis, enrolled in a pregnancy study.

The chain is built from TRBV7-3 and TRBJ2-1, with TRBD2 matching over 10 bases. J lost 2 bases, V lost 5 bases, and 12 bases had no gene match. The length of the CDR3 is 18 residues. The germline V gene has CDR1 SGHTA and CDR2 FQGTGA. CDR3 region: CASSRNRTSGRTYNEQFF. CDR3 coding DNA: TGTGCCAGCAGCCGAAATCGGACTAGCGGCCGGACCTACAATGAGCAGTTCTTC.

The chain joins TRBV30 to TRBJ1-6; D is undetermined. Trimming removed 3 bases at V and 4 bases at J, with 10 bases between. Looked up from germline, CDR1 is GTSNPN and CDR2 is SVGIG (reference sequence). The CDR3 contains 14 residues. CDR3 in amino acids: CAWRRMGYNSPLHF. CDR3 in DNA: TGTGCCTGGAGGAGGATGGGTTATAATTCACCCCTCCACTTT.

This clone has a handful of counts. The chain joins TRBV5-1 to TRBJ1-1; tentative D call: TRBD1 (6 bases). The V end lost 4 bases, the J end lost 5 bases, and 27 bases lay between the germline ends. Germline loops: CDR1 SGHRS, CDR2 YFSETQ. This CDR3 spans 18 amino acids. CDR3 coding DNA: TGCGCCAGCAGCACTACGCCAGGGGAAGCCGGCTTTGTGACTGAAGCTTTCTTT. It codes for CASSTTPGEAGFVTEAFF.

The chain recombines TRBV7-2 with TRBJ1-3; D is unresolved. Germline CDR1 reads SGHTA; CDR2 reads FQGNSA. The CDR3 loop spans 16 amino acids. V was trimmed by 0 bases and J by 2 bases, leaving 11 bases between them. CDR3 sequence: CASSLARLRPGNTIYF. DNA for the CDR3: TGTGCCAGCAGCTTAGCGCGGCTTCGTCCTGGAAACACCATATATTTT. The full variable domain, in which reference TRBV7-2 and TRBJ1-3 provide the parts outside the CDR3, is GAGVSQSPSNKVTEKGKDVELRCDPISGHTALYWYRQSLGQGLEFLIYFQGNSAPDKSGLPSDRFSAERTGGSVSTLTIQRTQQEDSAVYLCASSLARLRPGNTIYFGEGSWLTVV.

This chain joins TRBV6-4 and TRBJ1-5; TRBD1 matches at 12 bases. Germline V gene lookup returns CDR1 MRHNA and CDR2 SNTAGT. With 7 bases clipped from V and 5 bases from J, the junction kept 18 bases outside the gene matches. The CDR3 runs to 19 residues. The CDR3 nucleotides read TGTGCCAGCATAGCCGGGACAGGGGGCGACCAGTATGTAGATCAGCCCCAGCATTTT. Amino acid sequence: CASIAGTGGDQYVDQPQHF.

This clone was seen just once. V gene TRBV18 combines with J gene TRBJ2-2, with D tentatively TRBD1 (6 bases). The germline gives CDR1 KGHSH, CDR2 LQKENI. CDR3 length: 16 residues. Trimming removed 6 bases from V and 5 bases from J, with 19 bases in between. The CDR3 region has the DNA TGTGCCAGCTCGACCACGTCAGGGGTAGATACCGGGGAGCTGTTTTTT. This codes for CASSTTSGVDTGELFF.

This chain joins TRBV9 and TRBJ1-6, with D uncertain. Trimming left V 3 bases short and J 7 bases short, with 14 bases between. Germline V gene data show CDR1 as SGDLS and CDR2 as YYNGEE. CDR3 length: 15 residues. The CDR3: CASSERALSNSPLHF. CDR3 in DNA: TGTGCCAGCAGCGAGAGGGCCCTATCCAATTCACCCCTCCACTTT.

The rearrangement links TRBV7-9 to TRBJ2-5; 13 bases line up with TRBD2. The germline gives CDR1 SEHNR, CDR2 FQNEAQ (reference sequence). V shed 5 bases, J shed 5 bases, and the junction held 8 bases outside the gene matches. This CDR3 is built from 16 residues. The CDR3 spells CASSVTSGGARETQYF. CDR3 DNA: TGTGCCAGCAGCGTCACTAGCGGGGGGGCCCGGGAGACCCAGTACTTC.

The chain uses TRBV5-1 and TRBJ1-4; a weak D match, TRBD1 (6 bases). The germline V gene has CDR1 SGHRS and CDR2 YFSETQ. The V gene lost 5 bases and the J gene lost 5 bases, with 10 bases spanning the gap. This CDR3 spans 13 amino acids. Here the CDR3 reads CASRSQGNEKLFF. As DNA, the CDR3 is TGCGCCAGCAGGAGTCAGGGGAATGAAAAACTGTTTTTT.

The chain employs TRBV19 and TRBJ1-2; 10 bases map to TRBD1. The CDR3 sequence is 14 residues long. Losses at the gene ends were 5 bases for V and 6 bases for J; bases not matched to a gene: 6. Per the germline V gene, CDR1 is LNHDA and CDR2 is SQIVND (reference sequence). This CDR3 is CASSSGQGFDGYTF. CDR3 sequence (DNA): TGTGCCAGTAGTTCGGGACAGGGGTTTGATGGCTACACCTTC.

This clone is medium-sized in the sample. The V and J genes are TRBV28 and TRBJ1-2; weak D call: TRBD1 (6 bases). Trimming stripped 4 bases from V and 4 bases from J, with 19 bases between. CDR1 is MDHEN, CDR2 SYDVKM, per germline. The CDR3 length is 16 residues. The CDR3 spells CASSSPGRGSVYGYTF. The CDR3 coding sequence is TGTGCCAGCAGTTCCCCCGGGAGGGGGTCGGTCTATGGCTACACCTTC.

The chain couples TRBV7-6 to TRBJ2-5; D is possibly TRBD1 (6 bases). V was pared by 3 bases and J by 6 bases, with 17 bases between. Germline values: CDR1 SGHVS, CDR2 FNYEAQ. This CDR3 is built from 15 residues. The CDR3 DNA is TGTGCCAGCAGCTTGTCCTCAGCGTGGGGGCAGACCCAGTACTTC. This encodes CASSLSSAWGQTQYF. The full variable domain, with the rest looked up from reference TRBV7-6 and TRBJ2-5, is GAGVSQSPRYKVTKRGQDVALRCDPISGHVSLYWYRQALGQGPEFLTYFNYEAQQDKSGLPNDRFSAERPEGSISTLTIQRTEQRDSAMYRCASSLSSAWGQTQYFGPGTRLLVL.